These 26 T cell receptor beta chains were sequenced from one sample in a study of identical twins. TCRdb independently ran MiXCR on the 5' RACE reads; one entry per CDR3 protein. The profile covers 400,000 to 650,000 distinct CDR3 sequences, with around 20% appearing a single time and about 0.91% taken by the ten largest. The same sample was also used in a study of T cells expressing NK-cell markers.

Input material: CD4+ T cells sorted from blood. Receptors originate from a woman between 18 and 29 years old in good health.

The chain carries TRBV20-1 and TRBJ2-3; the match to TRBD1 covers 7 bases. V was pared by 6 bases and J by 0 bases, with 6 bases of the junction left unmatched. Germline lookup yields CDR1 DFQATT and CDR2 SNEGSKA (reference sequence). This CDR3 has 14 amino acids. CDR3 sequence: CSAPRQGSTDTQYF. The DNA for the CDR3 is TGCAGTGCCCCGCGACAGGGAAGCACAGATACGCAGTATTTT.

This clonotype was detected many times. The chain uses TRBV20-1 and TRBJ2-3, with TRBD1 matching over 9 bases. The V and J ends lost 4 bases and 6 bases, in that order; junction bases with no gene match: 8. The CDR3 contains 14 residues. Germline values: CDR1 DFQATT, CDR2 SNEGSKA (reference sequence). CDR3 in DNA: TGCAGTGCTACCGGACAGGGGAGCGCGGATACGCAGTATTTT. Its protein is CSATGQGSADTQYF.

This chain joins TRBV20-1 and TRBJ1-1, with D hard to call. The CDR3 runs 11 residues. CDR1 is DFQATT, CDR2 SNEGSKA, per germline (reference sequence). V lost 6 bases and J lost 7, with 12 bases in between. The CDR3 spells CSARGPGEAFF. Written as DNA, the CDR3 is TGCAGTGCCCGCGGACCCGGTGAAGCTTTCTTT.

The CDR3 here is CASSRVWAQEAFF. CDR3 coding DNA: TGTGCCAGCAGTCGTGTCTGGGCACAAGAAGCTTTCTTT. The chain joins TRBV6-1 to TRBJ1-1, with no clear D. Germline V gene data show CDR1 as MNHNS and CDR2 as SASEGT. V dropped 5 bases and J dropped 8 bases, with 15 bases sitting between them. CDR3 length: 13 residues.

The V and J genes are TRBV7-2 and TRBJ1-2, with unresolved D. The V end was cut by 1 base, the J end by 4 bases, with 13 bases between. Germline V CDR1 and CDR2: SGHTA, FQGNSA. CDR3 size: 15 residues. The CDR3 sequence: CASSLDVQAAYGYTF. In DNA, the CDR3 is TGTGCCAGCAGCTTAGACGTCCAGGCGGCCTATGGCTACACCTTC.

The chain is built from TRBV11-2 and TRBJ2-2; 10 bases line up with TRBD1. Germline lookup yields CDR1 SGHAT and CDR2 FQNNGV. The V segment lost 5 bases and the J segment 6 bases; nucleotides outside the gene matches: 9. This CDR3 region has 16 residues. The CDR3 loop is CASSRPGQGRAGELFF. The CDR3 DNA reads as TGTGCCAGCAGCCGACCGGGACAGGGGAGGGCCGGGGAGCTGTTTTTT.

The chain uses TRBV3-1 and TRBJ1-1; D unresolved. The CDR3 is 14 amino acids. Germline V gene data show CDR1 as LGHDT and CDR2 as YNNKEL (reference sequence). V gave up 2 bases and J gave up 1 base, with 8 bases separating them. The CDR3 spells CASSQNRGNTEAFF. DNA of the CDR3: TGTGCCAGCAGCCAAAATAGAGGGAACACTGAAGCTTTCTTT. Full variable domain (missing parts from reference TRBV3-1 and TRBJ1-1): DTAVSQTPKYLVTQMGNDKSIKCEQNLGHDTMYWYKQDSKKFLKIMFSYNNKELIINETVPNRFSPKSPDKAHLNLHINSLELGDSAVYFCASSQNRGNTEAFFGQGTRLTVV.

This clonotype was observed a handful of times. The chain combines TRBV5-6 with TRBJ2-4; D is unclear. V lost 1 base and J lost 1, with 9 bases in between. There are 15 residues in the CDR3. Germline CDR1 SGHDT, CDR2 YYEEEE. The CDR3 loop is CASSLSAWAKNIQYF. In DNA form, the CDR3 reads TGTGCCAGCAGCTTGAGCGCTTGGGCCAAAAACATTCAGTACTTC.

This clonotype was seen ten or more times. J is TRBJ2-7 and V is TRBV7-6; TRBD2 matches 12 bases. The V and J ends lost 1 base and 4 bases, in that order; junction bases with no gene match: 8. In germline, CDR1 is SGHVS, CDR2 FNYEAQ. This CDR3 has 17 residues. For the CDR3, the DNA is TGTGCCAGCAGCTTAGTCCCCGGGACTAGCGGGTTATACGAGCAGTACTTC. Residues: CASSLVPGTSGLYEQYF.

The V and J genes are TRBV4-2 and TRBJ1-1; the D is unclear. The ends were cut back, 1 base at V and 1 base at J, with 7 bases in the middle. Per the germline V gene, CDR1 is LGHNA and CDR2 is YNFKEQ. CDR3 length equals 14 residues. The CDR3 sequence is CASSQASWNTEAFF. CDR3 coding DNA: TGTGCCAGCAGCCAAGCGTCCTGGAACACTGAAGCTTTCTTT.

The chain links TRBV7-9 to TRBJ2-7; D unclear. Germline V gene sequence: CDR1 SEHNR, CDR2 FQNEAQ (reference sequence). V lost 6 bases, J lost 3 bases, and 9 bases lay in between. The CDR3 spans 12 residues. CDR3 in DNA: TGTGCCAGCAGATCGAACAGCTACGAGCAGTACTTC. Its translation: CASRSNSYEQYF. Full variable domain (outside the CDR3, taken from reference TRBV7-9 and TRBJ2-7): DTGVSQNPRHKITKRGQNVTFRCDPISEHNRLYWYRQTLGQGPEFLTYFQNEAQLEKSRLLSDRFSAERPKGSFSTLEIQRTEQGDSAMYLCASRSNSYEQYFGPGTRLTVT.

The DNA of the CDR3 is TGTGCCAGCAGCGGCTACGGGACAGGGAATAATTCACCCCTCCACTTT. Its protein is CASSGYGTGNNSPLHF. The chain links TRBV9 to TRBJ1-6, with TRBD1 identical over 9 bases. The CDR3 has 16 amino acids. Unmatched junction bases numbered 6, after V lost 3 bases and J lost 5 bases. Per the germline V gene, CDR1 is SGDLS and CDR2 is YYNGEE.

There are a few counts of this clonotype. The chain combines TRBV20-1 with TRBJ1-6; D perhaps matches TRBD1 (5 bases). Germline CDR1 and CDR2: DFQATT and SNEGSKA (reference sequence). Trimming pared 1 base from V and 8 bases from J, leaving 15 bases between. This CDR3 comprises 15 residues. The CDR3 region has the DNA TGCAGTGCTAGAGTCTTGGGGGAGAATGATTCACCCCTCCACTTT. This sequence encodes CSARVLGENDSPLHF.

In nucleotides, the CDR3 is TGTGCCAGCACCCCTCGACAGGGAACCAATTCACCCCTCCACTTT. Translation gives CASTPRQGTNSPLHF. This chain connects TRBV27 to TRBJ1-6; 7 nucleotides line up with TRBD1. CDR3 size: 15 residues. Germline-derived CDR1 and CDR2 are MNHEY and SMNVEV (reference sequence). V lost 7 bases to trimming and J lost 7 bases; unmatched junction nucleotides: 10.

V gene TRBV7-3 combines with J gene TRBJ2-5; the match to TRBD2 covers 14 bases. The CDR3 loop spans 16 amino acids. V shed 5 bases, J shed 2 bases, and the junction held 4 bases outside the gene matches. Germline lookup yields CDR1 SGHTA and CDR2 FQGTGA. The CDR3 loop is CASSHGLAGGQETQYF. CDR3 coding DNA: TGTGCCAGCAGCCATGGACTAGCGGGGGGTCAAGAGACCCAGTACTTC. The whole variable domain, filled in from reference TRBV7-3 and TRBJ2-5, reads GAGVSQTPSNKVTEKGKYVELRCDPISGHTALYWYRQSLGQGPEFLIYFQGTGAADDSGLPNDRFFAVRPEGSVSTLKIQRTERGDSAVYLCASSHGLAGGQETQYFGPGTRLLVL.

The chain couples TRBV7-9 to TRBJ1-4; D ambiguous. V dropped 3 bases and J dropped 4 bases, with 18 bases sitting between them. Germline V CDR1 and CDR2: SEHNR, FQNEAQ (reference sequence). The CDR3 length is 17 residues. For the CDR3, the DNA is TGTGCCAGCAGCTTGATCACGGGTTACCTAGTTAATGAAAAACTGTTTTTT. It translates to CASSLITGYLVNEKLFF.

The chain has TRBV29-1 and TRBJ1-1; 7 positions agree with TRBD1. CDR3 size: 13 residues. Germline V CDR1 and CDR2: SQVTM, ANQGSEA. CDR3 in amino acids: CSTKGQMNTEAFF. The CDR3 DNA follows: TGCAGTACGAAGGGACAGATGAACACTGAAGCTTTCTTT.

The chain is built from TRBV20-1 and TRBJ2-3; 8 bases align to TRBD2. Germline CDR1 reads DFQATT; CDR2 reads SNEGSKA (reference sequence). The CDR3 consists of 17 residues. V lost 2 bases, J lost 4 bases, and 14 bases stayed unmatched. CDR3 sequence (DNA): TGCAGTGCTAGAAGGTGGCGGGGGGCAGGATCGGCAGATACGCAGTATTTT. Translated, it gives CSARRWRGAGSADTQYF.

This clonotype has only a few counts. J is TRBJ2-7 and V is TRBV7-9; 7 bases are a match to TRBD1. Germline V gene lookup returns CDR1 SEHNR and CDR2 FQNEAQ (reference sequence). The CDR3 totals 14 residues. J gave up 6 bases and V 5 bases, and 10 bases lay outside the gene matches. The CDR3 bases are TGTGCCAGCAGCATACGACAGGGAATCGGCGAGCAGTACTTC. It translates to CASSIRQGIGEQYF.

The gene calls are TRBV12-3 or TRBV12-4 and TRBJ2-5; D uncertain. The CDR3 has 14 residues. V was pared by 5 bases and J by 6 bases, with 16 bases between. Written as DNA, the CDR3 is TGTGCCAGCAGTCCCCAGAGTCGCACGCAGACCCAGTACTTC. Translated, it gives CASSPQSRTQTQYF.

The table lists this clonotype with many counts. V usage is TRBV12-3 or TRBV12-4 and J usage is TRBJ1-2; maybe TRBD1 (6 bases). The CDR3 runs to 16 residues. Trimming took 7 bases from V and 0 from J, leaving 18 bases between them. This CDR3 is CASINRVRGPNYGYTF. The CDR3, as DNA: TGTGCCAGCATCAACAGGGTGAGAGGACCTAACTATGGCTACACCTTC.

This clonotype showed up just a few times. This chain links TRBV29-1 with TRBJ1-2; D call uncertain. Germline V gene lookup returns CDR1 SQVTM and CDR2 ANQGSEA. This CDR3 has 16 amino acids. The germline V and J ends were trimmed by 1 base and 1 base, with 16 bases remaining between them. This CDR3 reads CSVEAFGQALNYGYTF. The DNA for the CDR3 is TGCAGCGTTGAAGCTTTTGGCCAGGCCCTTAACTATGGCTACACCTTC.

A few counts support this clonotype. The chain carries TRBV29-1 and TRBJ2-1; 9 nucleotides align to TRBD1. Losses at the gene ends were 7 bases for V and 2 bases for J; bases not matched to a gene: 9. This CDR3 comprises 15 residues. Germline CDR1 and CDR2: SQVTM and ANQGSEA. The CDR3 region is CSARGTGRAYNEQFF. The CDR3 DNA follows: TGCAGCGCCCGTGGGACAGGGCGAGCCTACAATGAGCAGTTCTTC.

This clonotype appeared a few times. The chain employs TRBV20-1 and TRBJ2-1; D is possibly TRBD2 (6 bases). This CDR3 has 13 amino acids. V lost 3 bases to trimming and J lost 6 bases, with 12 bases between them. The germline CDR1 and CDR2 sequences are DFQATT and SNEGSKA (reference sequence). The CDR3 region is CSASYGSTNEQFF. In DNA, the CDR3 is TGCAGTGCTAGTTACGGGAGCACCAATGAGCAGTTCTTC.

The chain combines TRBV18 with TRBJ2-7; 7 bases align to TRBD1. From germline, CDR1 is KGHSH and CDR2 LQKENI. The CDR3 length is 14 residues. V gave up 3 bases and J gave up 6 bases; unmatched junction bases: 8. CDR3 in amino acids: CASSPDRVGAEQYF. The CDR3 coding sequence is TGTGCCAGCTCACCTGACAGGGTCGGCGCCGAGCAGTACTTC.

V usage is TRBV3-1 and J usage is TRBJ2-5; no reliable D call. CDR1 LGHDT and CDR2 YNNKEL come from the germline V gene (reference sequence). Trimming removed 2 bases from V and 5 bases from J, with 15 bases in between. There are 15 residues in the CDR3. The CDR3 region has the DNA TGTGCCAGCAGCCAAAGCAGTCCGCAAGGGGAGACCCAGTACTTC. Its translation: CASSQSSPQGETQYF.